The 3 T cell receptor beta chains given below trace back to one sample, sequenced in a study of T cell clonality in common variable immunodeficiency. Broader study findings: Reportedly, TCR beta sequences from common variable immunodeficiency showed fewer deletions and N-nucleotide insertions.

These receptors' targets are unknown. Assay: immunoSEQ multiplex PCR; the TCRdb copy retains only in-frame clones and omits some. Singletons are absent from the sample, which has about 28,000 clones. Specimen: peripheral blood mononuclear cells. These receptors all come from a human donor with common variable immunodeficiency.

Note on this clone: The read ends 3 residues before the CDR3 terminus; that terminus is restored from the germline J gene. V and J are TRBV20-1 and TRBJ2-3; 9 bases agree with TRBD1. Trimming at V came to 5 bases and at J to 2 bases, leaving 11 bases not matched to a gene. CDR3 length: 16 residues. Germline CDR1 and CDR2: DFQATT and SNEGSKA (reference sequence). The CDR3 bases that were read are TGCAGTGCTCAAAGGGTGACAGGGGGACACACAGATACG. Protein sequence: CSAQRVTGGHTDT. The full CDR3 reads CSAQRVTGGHTDTQYF.

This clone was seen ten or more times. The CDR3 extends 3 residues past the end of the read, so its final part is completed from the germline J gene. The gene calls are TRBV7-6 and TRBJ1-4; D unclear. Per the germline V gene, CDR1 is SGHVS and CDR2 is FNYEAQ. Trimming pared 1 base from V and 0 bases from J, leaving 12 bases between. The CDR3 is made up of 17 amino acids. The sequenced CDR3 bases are TGTGCCAGCAGCTTAGGCGGCAGCGCTCCAACTAATGAAAAA. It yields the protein CASSLGGSAPTNEK. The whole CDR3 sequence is CASSLGGSAPTNEKLFF.

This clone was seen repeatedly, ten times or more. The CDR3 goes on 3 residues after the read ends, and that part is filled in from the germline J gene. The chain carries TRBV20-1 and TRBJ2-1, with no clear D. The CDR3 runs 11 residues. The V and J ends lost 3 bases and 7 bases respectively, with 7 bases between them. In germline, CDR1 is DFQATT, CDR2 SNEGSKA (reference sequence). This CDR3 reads CSARRENEQFF. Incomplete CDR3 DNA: TGCAGTGCTAGGCGAGAGAATGAG.